A single sample gave rise to the 22 T cell receptor beta chains below, sequenced in a study of post-analysis software for immune sequencing data. Unique molecular identifiers were carried by the TCR beta cDNA libraries. TCRdb called the PCR reads again in MiXCR, with one record for every CDR3 protein. The sample contains more than 450,000 distinct CDR3 sequences, around 40% of which appear only once. For these TCRs, the target antigens are not known. General observations from the study: Comparison of patients with controls showed a handful of TRBV segments more frequent in patients, TRBV5-6, TRBV5-1 and TRBV20-1 among them.

Sequenced material: blood. Receptors originate from a girl aged 5 to 17 with multiple sclerosis.

The genes are TRBV10-3 and TRBJ2-1; 12 bases are a match to TRBD2. Germline loops: CDR1 ENHRY, CDR2 SYGVKD. Germline trimming cut 7 bases from V and 7 bases from J; bases unmatched to any gene: 11. This CDR3 is 16 amino acids long. DNA of the CDR3: TGTGCCATCACCTCTCGACTAGCGGGGGCCGGGAATGAGCAGTTCTTC. The encoded protein is CAITSRLAGAGNEQFF.

This clonotype was observed a few times. V is TRBV7-2 and J is TRBJ2-1; TRBD2 is a possible D gene (7 bases). CDR1 and CDR2 from the germline V gene are SGHTA and FQGNSA. Trimming left V 5 bases short and J 6 bases short, with 11 bases between. The CDR3 runs 13 residues. CDR3 nucleotides: TGTGCCAGCAGCAAGGGGGGGCGCAATGAGCAGTTCTTC. It codes for CASSKGGRNEQFF.

The genes are TRBV29-1 and TRBJ2-3; D remains ambiguous. CDR3 length equals 14 residues. CDR1 and CDR2 (germline): SQVTM, ANQGSEA. Trimming took off 6 bases at V and 2 bases at J, with 15 bases between the two ends. The CDR3 sequence is CSVYIGLPTDTQYF. The CDR3 DNA is TGCAGCGTGTACATCGGCCTGCCCACAGATACGCAGTATTTT.

V is TRBV4-1 and J is TRBJ1-4; a weak D match, TRBD1 (5 bases). With 4 bases removed from V and 4 bases from J, the gap between germline ends came to 10 bases. This CDR3 spans 14 amino acids. CDR1 and CDR2 from the germline V gene are MGHRA and YSYEKL. The CDR3 here is CASSPGTGNEKLFF. CDR3 in DNA: TGCGCCAGCAGCCCCGGGACCGGTAATGAAAAACTGTTTTTT.

The chain couples TRBV4-1 to TRBJ2-7, with 10 bases matching TRBD2. With V trimmed by 4 bases and J by 4 bases, 16 bases remained unmatched. This CDR3 region has 18 residues. Germline V gives CDR1 MGHRA, CDR2 YSYEKL. CDR3 in amino acids: CASSPATSAGGHAYEQYF. The CDR3 DNA sequence: TGCGCCAGCAGCCCCGCTACCTCAGCGGGAGGGCACGCGTACGAGCAGTACTTC.

V is TRBV29-1 and J is TRBJ1-2; a possible D gene is TRBD1 (5 bases). This CDR3 has 17 residues. Germline CDR1 reads SQVTM; CDR2 reads ANQGSEA. The germline V and J ends were trimmed by 5 bases and 4 bases, with 26 bases remaining between them. This CDR3 reads CSVSPGTSTRGGYGYTF. CDR3 nucleotide sequence: TGCAGCGTTTCCCCCGGGACGTCGACCCGTGGGGGCTATGGCTACACCTTC.

This chain connects TRBV7-2 to TRBJ2-5; weak D call: TRBD1 (6 bases). The end of the DNA is better explained by TRBJ2-7, so the J call may be wrong. CDR3 length: 14 amino acids. CDR1 is SGHTA and CDR2 is FQGNSA in the germline V gene. CDR3 DNA: TGTGCCAGCAGACCATCGGGACACAGCTACGAGCAGTACTTC. Its protein product is CASRPSGHSYEQYF.

The chain combines TRBV20-1 with TRBJ2-1, with 10 positions matching TRBD2. The trim removed 6 bases at V and 6 bases at J, leaving 11 bases unmatched. The CDR3 has 15 amino acids. Germline V gene sequence: CDR1 DFQATT, CDR2 SNEGSKA (reference sequence). This CDR3 reads CSAESGGASGNEQFF. CDR3 nucleotide sequence: TGCAGTGCCGAAAGCGGGGGGGCCTCGGGCAATGAGCAGTTCTTC.

V and J are TRBV6-1 and TRBJ2-3; TRBD2 agrees at 7 bases. The CDR3 has 14 residues. The ends lost 2 bases at V and 7 bases at J; junction bases unmatched: 6. CDR1 MNHNS and CDR2 SASEGT come from the germline V gene. The DNA for the CDR3 is TGTGCCAGCAGTGAAATGACTAGCAGTTATACGCAGTATTTT. This translates into CASSEMTSSYTQYF.

This clonotype was observed a handful of times. The chain has TRBV7-9 and TRBJ2-4; no reliable D call. The germline gives CDR1 SEHNR, CDR2 FQNEAQ (reference sequence). Trimming removed 4 bases from V and 0 bases from J, with 7 bases in between. CDR3 length: 14 amino acids. This CDR3 is CASSSPLAKNIQYF. The CDR3 nucleotides are TGTGCCAGCAGCTCCCCTTTAGCCAAAAACATTCAGTACTTC.

This clonotype has a handful of counts. The V and J genes are TRBV20-1 and TRBJ2-5; TRBD2 aligns across 7 bases. CDR3 length: 12 amino acids. V lost 5 bases and J lost 2; bases outside the gene matches: 2. The germline V gene encodes CDR1 DFQATT and CDR2 SNEGSKA (reference sequence). The CDR3 DNA follows: TGCAGTGCTCGGGGACTACAAGAGACCCAGTACTTC. Its protein product is CSARGLQETQYF.

This clonotype showed up just once. The CDR3 DNA follows: TGTGCCAGCAGCCAACCCAACCGGGACAGCGGGGAGCTGTTTTTT. It yields the protein CASSQPNRDSGELFF. The rearrangement uses TRBV4-2 and TRBJ2-2; 7 bases are a match to TRBD1. With V trimmed by 2 bases and J by 7 bases, 7 bases remained unmatched. Germline values: CDR1 LGHNA, CDR2 YNFKEQ. This CDR3 spans 15 amino acids.

The V call is TRBV6-2 or TRBV6-3, the J call TRBJ2-1; either TRBD1 or TRBD2 may supply D (5 bases each). Germline V gives CDR1 MNHEY, CDR2 SVGEGT. V dropped 7 bases and J dropped 2 bases, with 15 bases sitting between them. This CDR3 spans 15 amino acids. The CDR3 loop reads CASTLDRGPYNEQFF. The CDR3 nucleotides are TGTGCCAGCACCCTTGACCGGGGACCCTACAATGAGCAGTTCTTC.

The rearrangement uses TRBV7-2 and TRBJ1-4; D gene uncertain. V lost 1 base to trimming and J lost 14 bases, with 14 bases between them. Looked up from germline, CDR1 is SGHTA and CDR2 is FQGNSA. The CDR3 contains 13 residues. The CDR3 sequence is CASSLEGLGMLFF. CDR3 coding DNA: TGTGCCAGCAGCTTAGAGGGATTGGGTATGCTGTTTTTT.

The rearrangement uses TRBV12-3 or TRBV12-4 and TRBJ2-3; D gene ambiguous. The CDR3 spans 11 residues. V gave up 3 bases and J gave up 7 bases, with 5 bases separating them. The CDR3 sequence: CASSFRHTQYF. The CDR3 DNA sequence: TGTGCCAGCAGTTTTCGACATACGCAGTATTTT.

The gene calls are TRBV5-1 and TRBJ2-1; TRBD2 agrees at 15 bases. Germline V lookup: CDR1 SGHRS, CDR2 YFSETQ. This CDR3 spans 18 amino acids. The J segment lost 6 bases and the V segment lost 0 bases, leaving 7 bases of the junction unmatched. The CDR3 DNA is TGCGCCAGCAGCTTGGAGGGACTAGCGGGAGGAAGGAGCAATGAGCAGTTCTTC. Residues: CASSLEGLAGGRSNEQFF.

This chain joins TRBV6-2 or TRBV6-3 and TRBJ2-7; 9 bases map to TRBD2. V shed 6 bases and J 6 bases; nucleotides not matched to a gene: 21. The CDR3 sequence is 18 residues long. Germline CDR1 and CDR2: MNHEY and SVGEGT. The CDR3 loop reads CASRASGIYSPLRGEQYF. In nucleotides, the CDR3 is TGTGCCAGCAGGGCTAGCGGGATCTATTCCCCCCTTCGGGGCGAGCAGTACTTC.

This clonotype turned up a few times. V gene TRBV3-1 combines with J gene TRBJ2-1; 14 bases are shared with TRBD2. J gave up 8 bases and V 2 bases, and 11 bases lay outside the gene matches. CDR3 length: 18 amino acids. Germline lookup yields CDR1 LGHDT and CDR2 YNNKEL (reference sequence). CDR3 protein: CASSQQFSGTSGSDEQFF. In DNA, the CDR3 is TGTGCCAGCAGCCAACAGTTCTCCGGGACTAGCGGGAGCGATGAGCAGTTCTTC.

V is TRBV7-6 and J is TRBJ2-1, with a weak D call TRBD1 (5 bases). CDR1 is SGHVS and CDR2 is FNYEAQ in the germline V gene. Trimming removed 5 bases from V and 6 bases from J, with 11 bases in between. The CDR3 is 13 residues long. The CDR3 bases are TGTGCCAGCAGCCTCCGACAGCTCAATGAGCAGTTCTTC. Translating gives CASSLRQLNEQFF.

The chain carries TRBV7-2 and TRBJ2-7; weak D call: TRBD2 (6 bases). The germline V gene encodes CDR1 SGHTA and CDR2 FQGNSA. The CDR3 length is 14 residues. Trimming stripped 5 bases from V and 3 bases from J, with 14 bases between. CDR3 sequence: CASSQLAVDYEQYF. The CDR3 DNA is TGTGCCAGCAGCCAACTAGCTGTCGACTACGAGCAGTACTTC.

V and J are TRBV5-1 and TRBJ1-2, with unresolved D. V was shortened by 0 bases and J by 1 base, with 13 bases between the two germline ends. Per germline, CDR1 SGHRS and CDR2 YFSETQ. The CDR3 consists of 16 residues. The CDR3 DNA reads as TGCGCCAGCAGCTTGGTCGGGCGAACGGATAACTATGGCTACACCTTC. It yields the protein CASSLVGRTDNYGYTF.

In its sample, this clonotype was seen a few times. The CDR3 nucleotides are TGTGCCAGCAGCTTAGCAGTTTCTGGGGCCAACGTCCTGACTTTC. It codes for CASSLAVSGANVLTF. The chain combines TRBV7-2 with TRBJ2-6; no clear D gene. This CDR3 has 15 residues. Trimming shortened V by 0 bases and J by 1 base, and 4 bases separated the two germline ends. The germline gives CDR1 SGHTA, CDR2 FQGNSA.